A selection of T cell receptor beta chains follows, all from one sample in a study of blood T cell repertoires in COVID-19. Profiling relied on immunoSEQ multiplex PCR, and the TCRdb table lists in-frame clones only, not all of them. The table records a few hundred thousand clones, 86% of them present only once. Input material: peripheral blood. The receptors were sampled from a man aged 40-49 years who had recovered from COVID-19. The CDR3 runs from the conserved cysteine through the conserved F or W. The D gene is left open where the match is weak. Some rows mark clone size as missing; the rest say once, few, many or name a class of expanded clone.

CDR3: CASSETSGSADTQYF
DNA: TGTGCCAGCAGTGAAACTAGCGGGAGCGCAGATACGCAGTATTTT
V: TRBV2
D: TRBD2
J: TRBJ2-3
length: 15
size: -

CDR3: CASTLQVAGVGELFF
DNA: TGTGCCAGCACCCTTCAGGTAGCGGGAGTCGGGGAGCTGTTTTTT
V: TRBV11-2
D: TRBD2
J: TRBJ2-2
length: 15
size: few

CDR3: CASSLAGLAGAPEQYF
DNA: TGTGCCAGCAGCTTAGCAGGTCTAGCGGGAGCTCCCGAGCAGTACTTC
V: TRBV11-2
D: TRBD2
J: TRBJ2-7
length: 16
size: -

CDR3: CASSEDWRGSPLHF
DNA: TGTGCCAGCAGTGAAGACTGGAGGGGTTCACCCCTCCACTTT
V: TRBV2
D: -
J: TRBJ1-6
length: 14
size: few

CDR3: CASSRGQRSYEQYF
DNA: TGTGCCAGCAGCCGCGGACAGAGATCCTACGAGCAGTACTTC
V: TRBV5-5
D: -
J: TRBJ2-7
length: 14
size: -

CDR3: CASSYLTDTQYF
DNA: TGTGCCAGCAGTTACCTCACAGATACGCAGTATTTT
V: TRBV6-6
D: -
J: TRBJ2-3
length: 12
size: -

CDR3: CASSRNPVGATGELFF
DNA: TGTGCCAGTAGTAGGAACCCGGTTGGGGCCACCGGGGAGCTGTTTTTT
V: TRBV19
D: -
J: TRBJ2-2
length: 16
size: once

CDR3: CASGSTGGQFF
DNA: TGTGCTAGTGGTTCCACAGGGGGGCAGTTCTTC
V: TRBV12-5
D: TRBD1
J: TRBJ2-1
length: 11
size: -

CDR3: CASSEALGTHSGNTIYF
DNA: TGTGCCAGCAGTGAAGCTCTGGGCACGCACTCTGGAAACACCATATATTTT
V: TRBV6-1
D: -
J: TRBJ1-3
length: 17
size: -

CDR3: CASSESSGYKEQYF
DNA: TGTGCCAGCAGTGAATCTAGCGGGTACAAAGAGCAGTACTTC
V: TRBV25-1
D: TRBD2
J: TRBJ2-7
length: 14
size: once

CDR3: CASSQAGGLQSYEQYF
DNA: TGCGCCAGCAGCCAAGCCGGCGGACTCCAAAGTTACGAGCAGTACTTC
V: TRBV4-3
D: -
J: TRBJ2-7
length: 16
size: few

CDR3: CASRQNRGQQETQYF
DNA: TGTGCCAGCCGTCAAAACAGGGGGCAGCAAGAGACCCAGTACTTC
V: TRBV13
D: TRBD1
J: TRBJ2-5
length: 15
size: -

CDR3: CASSTVGQGPQHF
DNA: TGTGCCAGCAGTACAGTTGGACAGGGCCCCCAGCATTTT
V: TRBV2
D: TRBD1
J: TRBJ1-5
length: 13
size: -

CDR3: CASTTSGGNTGELFF
DNA: TGTGCCAGTACTACTAGCGGGGGGAACACCGGGGAGCTGTTTTTT
V: TRBV19
D: TRBD2
J: TRBJ2-2
length: 15
size: once

CDR3: CASTVPGQFGGYTF
DNA: TGTGCCAGCACCGTCCCGGGACAGTTCGGCGGCTACACCTTC
V: TRBV6-6
D: TRBD1
J: TRBJ1-2
length: 14
size: -

CDR3: CASSVGQAGSYEQYF
DNA: TGTGCCAGCAGCGTAGGCCAAGCCGGCTCCTACGAGCAGTACTTC
V: TRBV9
D: -
J: TRBJ2-7
length: 15
size: -

CDR3: CASSPRLVAATQYF
DNA: TGTGCCAGCAGCCCCCGGCTAGTGGCCGCGACCCAGTACTTC
V: TRBV14
D: -
J: TRBJ2-5
length: 14
size: -

CDR3: CASSPWTDSVNQPQHF
DNA: TGTGCCAGCAGCCCCTGGACGGACTCAGTAAATCAGCCCCAGCATTTT
V: TRBV5-5
D: -
J: TRBJ1-5
length: 16
size: few

CDR3: CASSQGAVNEQFF
DNA: TGCGCCAGCAGCCAAGGAGCCGTGAATGAGCAGTTCTTC
V: TRBV4-1
D: -
J: TRBJ2-1
length: 13
size: -

CDR3: CASSQPIPGGLAGGYEQFF
DNA: TGTGCCAGCAGCCAACCGATCCCGGGCGGACTAGCGGGGGGGTATGAGCAGTTCTTC
V: TRBV3-1/TRBV3-2
D: TRBD2
J: TRBJ2-1
length: 19
size: -

CDR3: CASSQAFLTVDTQYF
DNA: TGCGCCAGCAGCCAAGCTTTCCTCACAGTGGATACGCAGTATTTT
V: TRBV4-1
D: -
J: TRBJ2-3
length: 15
size: -

CDR3: CASSYFAGGNEQFF
DNA: TGTGCCAGCAGTTACTTTGCGGGGGGGAATGAGCAGTTCTTC
V: TRBV6-5
D: TRBD2
J: TRBJ2-1
length: 14
size: -

CDR3: CASTRGLAGVEQFF
DNA: TGTGCCAGCACCCGGGGACTAGCTGGAGTTGAGCAGTTCTTC
V: TRBV7-2
D: TRBD2
J: TRBJ2-1
length: 14
size: -

CDR3: CASSTRTVGHGYTF
DNA: TGCGCCAGCAGCACTCGGACTGTAGGTCATGGCTACACCTTC
V: TRBV5-1
D: -
J: TRBJ1-2
length: 14
size: -

CDR3: CASSRSGQYNSPLHF
DNA: TGTGCCAGCAGTCGCTCAGGACAGTATAATTCACCCCTCCACTTT
V: TRBV6-1
D: -
J: TRBJ1-6
length: 15
size: once

CDR3: CASSQRRGGFDEQFF
DNA: TGTGCCAGCAGCCAAAGGCGGGGGGGCTTTGATGAGCAGTTCTTC
V: TRBV3-1/TRBV3-2
D: TRBD2
J: TRBJ2-1
length: 15
size: -

CDR3: CASSSIPEPGTNYGYTF
DNA: TGTGCCAGCTCATCAATTCCAGAACCGGGGACTAACTATGGCTACACCTTC
V: TRBV18
D: -
J: TRBJ1-2
length: 17
size: -

CDR3: CASSLGNGFGEQYF
DNA: TGTGCCAGCAGCTTGGGAAACGGGTTCGGGGAGCAGTACTTC
V: TRBV5-6
D: -
J: TRBJ2-7
length: 14
size: -

CDR3: CAWRVSGYPPLRNEQFF
DNA: TGTGCCTGGAGGGTTAGCGGGTACCCCCCCCTACGCAATGAGCAGTTCTTC
V: TRBV30
D: TRBD2
J: TRBJ2-1
length: 17
size: -

CDR3: CASSYGERGIQYF
DNA: TGCGCCAGCAGCTACGGAGAGCGGGGTATACAGTACTTC
V: TRBV5-1
D: TRBD2
J: TRBJ2-7
length: 13
size: -

CDR3: CASSYSIPPPEGNTGELFF
DNA: TGTGCCAGCAGTTACTCGATACCCCCCCCGGAGGGGAACACCGGGGAGCTGTTTTTT
V: TRBV6-2/TRBV6-3
D: -
J: TRBJ2-2
length: 19
size: -

CDR3: CASSRGYQETQYF
DNA: TGTGCCAGCTCAAGGGGGTACCAAGAGACCCAGTACTTC
V: TRBV11-2
D: -
J: TRBJ2-5
length: 13
size: -

CDR3: CASRRGDNQPQHF
DNA: TGTGCCAGCAGGCGGGGGGATAATCAGCCCCAGCATTTT
V: TRBV6-5
D: -
J: TRBJ1-5
length: 13
size: once

CDR3: CASSSNRDRAYGYTF
DNA: TGTGCCAGCAGCTCAAACCGGGACAGGGCCTATGGCTACACCTTC
V: TRBV9
D: TRBD1
J: TRBJ1-2
length: 15
size: -

CDR3: CASSPFTSGRAISEQFF
DNA: TGTGCCAGCAGCCCCTTTACTAGCGGGAGGGCCATAAGTGAGCAGTTCTTC
V: TRBV11-2
D: TRBD2
J: TRBJ2-1
length: 17
size: -

CDR3: CASSLVGEDEQYF
DNA: TGTGCCAGCAGCTTGGTTGGAGAGGACGAGCAGTACTTC
V: TRBV5-4
D: -
J: TRBJ2-7
length: 13
size: -

CDR3: CASSVGGSGTQYF
DNA: TGTGCCAGCAGTGTAGGCGGGAGCGGGACCCAGTACTTC
V: TRBV2
D: TRBD2
J: TRBJ2-5
length: 13
size: -

CDR3: CASSIGEDEQYF
DNA: TGTGCCAGTAGTATAGGGGAGGACGAGCAGTACTTC
V: TRBV19
D: -
J: TRBJ2-7
length: 12
size: -

CDR3: CASSPQSDTQYF
DNA: TGTGCCAGCAGCCCCCAGTCAGATACGCAGTATTTT
V: TRBV4-2
D: -
J: TRBJ2-3
length: 12
size: -

CDR3: CASSQSTGKGELFF
DNA: TGCGCCAGCAGTCAATCTACAGGTAAGGGGGAGCTGTTTTTT
V: TRBV23-1
D: -
J: TRBJ2-2
length: 14
size: -

CDR3: CASSPQLAGAGNEQFF
DNA: TGTGCCAGCAGCCCGCAACTAGCGGGAGCTGGGAATGAGCAGTTCTTC
V: TRBV7-2
D: TRBD2
J: TRBJ2-1
length: 16
size: -

CDR3: CASSLGDRAYNEQFF
DNA: TGCGCCAGCAGCTTGGGGGACAGAGCCTACAATGAGCAGTTCTTC
V: TRBV5-1
D: TRBD1
J: TRBJ2-1
length: 15
size: -

CDR3: CASSGAGGTGGRSSPLHF
DNA: TGCGCCAGCAGCGGGGCAGGGGGGACAGGGGGGCGGAGTTCACCCCTCCACTTT
V: TRBV5-1
D: TRBD1
J: TRBJ1-6
length: 18
size: -

CDR3: CASSIGTGVYNEKLFF
DNA: TGCGCCAGCAGCATCGGGACAGGGGTTTATAATGAAAAACTGTTTTTT
V: TRBV5-1
D: TRBD1
J: TRBJ1-4
length: 16
size: -

CDR3: CASSLVGGEAFF
DNA: TGCGCCAGCAGCTTGGTTGGGGGGGAAGCTTTCTTT
V: TRBV5-1
D: -
J: TRBJ1-1
length: 12
size: -

CDR3: CASSQTGTSAGELFF
DNA: TGTGCCAGCAGTCAAACCGGGACTAGTGCCGGGGAGCTGTTTTTT
V: TRBV6-5
D: TRBD2
J: TRBJ2-2
length: 15
size: -

CDR3: CASRPDSGLGPGELFF
DNA: TGTGCCAGCCGTCCAGACTCTGGATTGGGTCCCGGGGAGCTGTTTTTT
V: TRBV6-4
D: -
J: TRBJ2-2
length: 16
size: -

CDR3: CASSSVAGATYEQYF
DNA: TGTGCCAGCAGCTCTGTAGCGGGCGCGACCTACGAGCAGTACTTC
V: TRBV11-2
D: TRBD2
J: TRBJ2-7
length: 15
size: -

CDR3: CASSQVKGAQTDTQYF
DNA: TGTGCCAGCAGCCAAGTGAAGGGGGCGCAAACAGATACGCAGTATTTT
V: TRBV3-1/TRBV3-2
D: TRBD1
J: TRBJ2-3
length: 16
size: -

CDR3: CASSDRDSGNTIYF
DNA: TGTGCCAGCAGCGACAGGGACTCTGGAAACACCATATATTTT
V: TRBV2
D: TRBD1
J: TRBJ1-3
length: 14
size: once

CDR3: CASSIGGSSYEQYF
DNA: TGTGCCAGTAGTATAGGAGGCAGCTCCTACGAGCAGTACTTC
V: TRBV19
D: -
J: TRBJ2-7
length: 14
size: -

CDR3: CASSLDGGGTDTQYF
DNA: TGTGCCAGCAGCTTAGATGGCGGGGGCACAGATACGCAGTATTTT
V: TRBV7-7
D: -
J: TRBJ2-3
length: 15
size: -

CDR3: CSVEEGGIRGYTF
DNA: TGCAGCGTTGAAGAAGGAGGGATTCGTGGCTACACCTTC
V: TRBV29-1
D: -
J: TRBJ1-2
length: 13
size: few

CDR3: CASSIGTAVRDTQYF
DNA: TGTGCCAGTAGTATAGGTACGGCGGTGAGAGATACGCAGTATTTT
V: TRBV19
D: -
J: TRBJ2-3
length: 15
size: -